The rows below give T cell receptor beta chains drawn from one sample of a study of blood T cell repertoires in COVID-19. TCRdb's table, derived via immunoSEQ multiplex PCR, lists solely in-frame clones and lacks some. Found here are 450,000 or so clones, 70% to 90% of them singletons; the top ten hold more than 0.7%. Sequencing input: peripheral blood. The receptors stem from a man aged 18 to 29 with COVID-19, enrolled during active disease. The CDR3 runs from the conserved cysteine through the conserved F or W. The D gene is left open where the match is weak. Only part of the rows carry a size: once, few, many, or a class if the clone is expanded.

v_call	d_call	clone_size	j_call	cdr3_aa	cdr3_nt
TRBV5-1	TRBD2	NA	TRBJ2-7	CASSLETSGAGEQYF	TGCGCCAGCAGCTTGGAAACCAGCGGGGCGGGGGAGCAGTACTTC
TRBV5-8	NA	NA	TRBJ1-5	CASSGTGFQPQHF	TGTGCCAGCAGCGGTACAGGTTTTCAGCCCCAGCATTTT
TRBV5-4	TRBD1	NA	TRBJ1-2	CASSGDRKTYGYTF	TGTGCCAGCAGCGGGGACAGGAAAACCTATGGCTACACCTTC
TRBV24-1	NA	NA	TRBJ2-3	CATRQERGYFGPRGADTQYF	TGTGCCACCAGGCAGGAAAGGGGATATTTCGGGCCCCGGGGGGCGGATACGCAGTATTTT
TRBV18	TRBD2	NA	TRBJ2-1	CASSPGIAGNNEQFF	TGTGCCAGCTCACCGGGGATAGCGGGAAATAATGAGCAGTTCTTC
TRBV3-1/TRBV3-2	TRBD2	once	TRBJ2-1	CASSQEPSGSLSSYNEQFF	TGTGCCAGCAGCCAAGAACCCAGCGGGAGTTTGAGCTCCTACAATGAGCAGTTCTTC
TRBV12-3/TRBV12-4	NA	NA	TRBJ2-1	CASSSHNEQFF	TGTGCCAGCAGCTCCCACAATGAGCAGTTCTTC
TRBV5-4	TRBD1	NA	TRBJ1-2	CASSSAGGGGHYGYTF	TGTGCCAGCAGCTCAGCAGGGGGCGGTGGGCACTATGGCTACACCTTC
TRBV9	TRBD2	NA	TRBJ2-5	CASSVRGLASEGETQYF	TGTGCCAGCAGCGTACGCGGACTAGCGTCAGAGGGGGAGACCCAGTACTTC
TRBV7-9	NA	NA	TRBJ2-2	CASSLQQMSGELFF	TGTGCCAGCAGCTTACAACAGATGTCCGGGGAGCTGTTTTTT
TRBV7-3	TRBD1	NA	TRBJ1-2	CASSRGQGNYGYTF	TGTGCCAGCAGCCGGGGACAGGGGAACTATGGCTACACCTTC
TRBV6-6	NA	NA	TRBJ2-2	CASSYLPGDTGELFF	TGTGCCAGCAGTTACCTCCCGGGAGATACCGGGGAGCTGTTTTTT
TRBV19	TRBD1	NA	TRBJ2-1	CASSVGTGIEQFF	TGTGCCAGTAGTGTCGGGACAGGGATTGAGCAGTTCTTC
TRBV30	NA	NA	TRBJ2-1	CAWSPSSYNEQFF	TGTGCCTGGAGTCCGAGCTCCTACAATGAGCAGTTCTTC
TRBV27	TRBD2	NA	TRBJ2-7	CASSLIGRATYEQYF	TGTGCCAGCAGTTTAATTGGGAGGGCAACCTACGAGCAGTACTTC
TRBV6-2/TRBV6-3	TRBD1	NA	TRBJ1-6	CASSKTGTGTSPLHF	TGTGCCAGCAGTAAAACCGGGACAGGGACTTCACCCCTCCACTTT
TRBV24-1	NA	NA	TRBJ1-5	CATSDLAGNQPQHF	TGTGCCACCAGTGATTTGGCGGGGAATCAGCCCCAGCATTTT
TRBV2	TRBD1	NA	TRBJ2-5	CASSRGGGETQYF	TGTGCCAGCAGCCGAGGGGGCGGTGAGACCCAGTACTTC
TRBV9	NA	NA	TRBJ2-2	CASSVAVANTGELFF	TGTGCCAGCAGCGTAGCCGTAGCGAACACCGGGGAGCTGTTTTTT
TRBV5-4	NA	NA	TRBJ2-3	CASSFFGGGPDTQYF	TGTGCCAGCAGCTTTTTCGGCGGGGGCCCAGATACGCAGTATTTT
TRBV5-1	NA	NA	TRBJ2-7	CASSPLPTATYEQYF	TGCGCCAGCAGCCCCCTTCCGACAGCTACCTACGAGCAGTACTTC
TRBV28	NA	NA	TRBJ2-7	CASSLGQGNYEQYF	TGTGCCAGCAGTTTAGGCCAGGGAAATTACGAGCAGTACTTC
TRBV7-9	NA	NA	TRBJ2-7	CASSLSDSYEQYF	TGTGCCAGCAGCTTATCGGACAGCTACGAGCAGTACTTC
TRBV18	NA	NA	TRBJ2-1	CASSPRTGLAVYSYNEQFF	TGTGCCAGCTCCCCGAGGACAGGGCTAGCGGTCTACTCCTACAATGAGCAGTTCTTC
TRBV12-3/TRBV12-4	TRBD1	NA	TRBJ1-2	CASSFRGRGYTF	TGTGCCAGCAGTTTCAGGGGGCGCGGCTACACCTTC
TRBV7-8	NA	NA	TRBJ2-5	CASSSGYRETQYF	TGTGCCAGCAGCTCAGGGTACAGGGAGACCCAGTACTTC
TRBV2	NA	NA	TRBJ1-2	CASSEGLSNYGYTF	TGTGCCAGCAGTGAAGGCCTATCCAACTATGGCTACACCTTC
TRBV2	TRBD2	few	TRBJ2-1	CASSPNGLARDDEQFF	TGTGCCAGCAGTCCTAACGGACTAGCGCGGGACGATGAGCAGTTCTTC
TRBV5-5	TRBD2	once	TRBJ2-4	CASSLAGLAGVGNIQYF	TGTGCCAGCAGCTTGGCGGGACTAGCGGGAGTGGGGAACATTCAGTACTTC
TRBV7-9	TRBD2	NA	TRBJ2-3	CASSLGSGRAGGDTQYF	TGTGCCAGCAGCTTAGGGAGCGGGAGGGCCGGAGGGGATACGCAGTATTTT
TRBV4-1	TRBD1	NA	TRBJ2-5	CASSHPGQGDFETQYF	TGCGCCAGCAGCCACCCCGGACAGGGGGATTTTGAGACCCAGTACTTC
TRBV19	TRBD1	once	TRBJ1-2	CASKARPGQTFGYTF	TGTGCCAGTAAAGCCCGCCCGGGACAGACATTTGGCTACACCTTC
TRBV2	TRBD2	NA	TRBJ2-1	CASSLAGGNEQFF	TGTGCCAGCAGTCTAGCGGGAGGCAATGAGCAGTTCTTC
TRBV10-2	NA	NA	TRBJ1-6	CASGETGPNSPLHF	TGCGCCAGCGGGGAGACCGGACCAAATTCACCCCTCCACTTT
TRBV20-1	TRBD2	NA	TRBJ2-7	CSASPLLAGGTYEQYF	TGCAGTGCTAGTCCCTTACTAGCGGGAGGCACCTACGAGCAGTACTTC
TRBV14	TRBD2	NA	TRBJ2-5	CASSSRLAAQETQYF	TGTGCCAGCAGCTCCCGACTAGCGGCCCAAGAGACCCAGTACTTC
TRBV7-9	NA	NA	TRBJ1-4	CASSLPRQVRSGEKLFF	TGTGCCAGCAGCCTACCAAGACAGGTCCGGAGTGGTGAAAAACTGTTTTTT
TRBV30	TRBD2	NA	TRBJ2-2	CAWSELAGAGELFF	TGTGCCTGGAGTGAGTTAGCGGGTGCCGGGGAGCTGTTTTTT
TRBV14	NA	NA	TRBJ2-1	CASSPVHRAFYNEQFF	TGTGCCAGCAGCCCCGTTCACAGGGCCTTCTACAATGAGCAGTTCTTC
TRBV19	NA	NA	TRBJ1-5	CASSFGGAQQPQHF	TGTGCCAGTAGCTTCGGGGGAGCCCAACAGCCCCAGCATTTT
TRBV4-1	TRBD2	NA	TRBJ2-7	CASSQVGQRDYEQYF	TGCGCCAGCAGCCAAGTCGGCCAGCGGGACTACGAGCAGTACTTC
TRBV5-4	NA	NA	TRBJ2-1	CASSSPQGPSEQFF	TGTGCCAGCAGCTCCCCACAGGGTCCAAGTGAGCAGTTCTTC
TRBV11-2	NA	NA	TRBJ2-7	CASSFTGSYEQYF	TGTGCCAGCAGCTTTACGGGGAGCTACGAGCAGTACTTC
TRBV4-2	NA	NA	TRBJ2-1	CASSHRKEEQFF	TGTGCCAGCAGCCATCGAAAGGAGGAGCAGTTCTTC
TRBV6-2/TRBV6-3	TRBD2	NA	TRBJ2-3	CASSYTLAGAKTDTQYF	TGTGCCAGCAGTTACACCCTAGCGGGAGCAAAGACAGATACGCAGTATTTT
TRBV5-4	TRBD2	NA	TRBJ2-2	CASSLGVAGPTGELFF	TGTGCCAGCAGCTTGGGAGTAGCGGGGCCCACCGGGGAGCTGTTTTTT
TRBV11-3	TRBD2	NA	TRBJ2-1	CASSNPGLAGHNEQFF	TGTGCCAGCAGCAATCCGGGACTAGCGGGCCACAATGAGCAGTTCTTC
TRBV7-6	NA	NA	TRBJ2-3	CASSLVAGVVADTQYF	TGTGCCAGCAGCTTAGTGGCAGGGGTGGTGGCAGATACGCAGTATTTT
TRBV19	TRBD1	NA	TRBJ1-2	CASSMDRARSSGYTF	TGTGCCAGTAGTATGGACAGGGCAAGGAGTTCTGGCTACACCTTC
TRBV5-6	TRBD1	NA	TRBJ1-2	CASSLRVGTANYGYTF	TGTGCCAGCAGCTTGAGAGTGGGGACAGCAAACTATGGCTACACCTTC
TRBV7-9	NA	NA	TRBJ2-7	CASSLAEEGTYTYEQYF	TGTGCCAGCAGCTTAGCAGAGGAGGGGACCTATACCTACGAGCAGTACTTC
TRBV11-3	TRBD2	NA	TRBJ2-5	CASSLGTTSGRAIETQYF	TGTGCCAGCAGCTTAGGGACCACTAGCGGGAGGGCAATAGAGACCCAGTACTTC
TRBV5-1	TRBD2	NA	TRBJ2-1	CASSLKAGDNEQFF	TGCGCCAGCAGCTTGAAGGCGGGAGACAATGAGCAGTTCTTC
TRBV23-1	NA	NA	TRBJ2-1	CASSQSAGNRRDEQFF	TGCGCCAGCAGTCAATCAGCCGGGAATCGGCGCGATGAGCAGTTCTTC
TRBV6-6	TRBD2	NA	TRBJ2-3	CASSHEREGTDTQYF	TGTGCCAGCAGTCACGAGCGGGAGGGCACAGATACGCAGTATTTT
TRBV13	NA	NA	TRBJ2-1	CASSSLGQSSYNEQFF	TGTGCCAGCAGCTCCTTGGGGCAGAGCTCCTACAATGAGCAGTTCTTC
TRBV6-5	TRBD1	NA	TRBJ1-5	CASKTGDNQPQHF	TGTGCCAGCAAGACAGGGGACAATCAGCCCCAGCATTTT
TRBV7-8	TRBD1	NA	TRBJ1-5	CASSLAFRSLSGQGNQPQHF	TGTGCCAGCAGCTTAGCCTTCAGGAGTTTATCGGGACAGGGTAATCAGCCCCAGCATTTT